The 3 T cell receptor beta chains reported below all come from one sample, sequenced in a study of T cell repertoires in cytomegalovirus infection. What these receptors recognize is not known. TCRdb re-called the reads through MiXCR, storing one row per CDR3 protein. The table has about 160,000 distinct CDR3 sequences, about 20% seen once; the top ten hold roughly 25%. The sequencing here drew on CD8+ T cells from cultured PBMCs, taken from culture after CMV antigen stimulation. The receptors derive from a human donor in good health (CMV status not recorded). Some clones in this sample may be carry-over from other donors' samples.

The CDR3 loop reads CASSYQTSGGILYQETQYF. In DNA, the CDR3 is TGTGCCAGCAGTTATCAGACTAGCGGGGGCATCCTGTACCAAGAGACCCAGTACTTC. The genes are TRBV6-5 and TRBJ2-5, with 12 bases lining up with TRBD2. The CDR3 totals 19 residues. CDR1 is MNHEY, CDR2 SVGAGI, per germline. Trimming removed 3 bases from V and 0 bases from J; junction bases left unmatched: 11.

The J gene is TRBJ1-5, the V gene TRBV4-1; 8 bases fit TRBD1. V trimming: 2 bases; J trimming: 6 bases; junction bases outside the gene matches: 6. This CDR3 region has 15 residues. From germline, CDR1 is MGHRA and CDR2 YSYEKL. CDR3 coding DNA: TGCGCCAGCAGCCAATCAGGGGGCCCCTTTCAGCCCCAGCATTTT. Translated: CASSQSGGPFQPQHF.

This clonotype was seen more than once but under ten times. This chain uses TRBV6-1 with TRBJ1-5; D remains unclear. This CDR3 contains 16 residues. Trimming pared 2 bases from V and 3 bases from J, leaving 14 bases between. Germline-derived CDR1 and CDR2 are MNHNS and SASEGT. CDR3 nucleotide sequence: TGTGCCAGCAGTGAAAGTTTAATGGCTCTCAATCAGCCCCAGCATTTT. Translation: CASSESLMALNQPQHF.